This T cell receptor beta chain emerged from a study of vaccination effects on CD4 cells after COVID-19. At the level of the study: Subjects were given two BNT162b2 or mRNA-1273 vaccine doses.

TCRdb's table, derived via immunoSEQ multiplex PCR, lists solely in-frame clones and lacks some. This table has tens of thousands of clones, 65% to 85% appearing once. The V and J ends lost 2 bases and 5 bases respectively, with 10 bases between them. CDR1 and CDR2 (germline): MNHNY, SVGAGI (reference sequence). There are 14 residues in the CDR3. Antigen-specific CD4+ T cells were first expanded with viral peptide pools by the ViraFEST assay and only then sequenced. It was after roughly 11 days of culture that CD4+ T cells were isolated. Nobody among the vaccine recipients had prior SARS-CoV-2 infection (nucleocapsid antibodies were negative). Every well got around 1.9 million PBMC, which were grown with about 9.2 IU/ml IL-2 and about 10 ug/ml peptides. Half the medium was replaced with IL-2 medium on days 3 and 7. In regard to this clone: No antigen is known for it.

Study-wide findings and caveats: Vaccine- and infection-induced clones showed marked clonal contraction late following vaccination.

The sample in question was CD4+ T cells from PBMCs cultured with HCoV-NL63 spike peptides, obtained before COVID-19 vaccination. The rearrangement joins TRBV6-6 to TRBJ1-5; D unclear. The origin of this receptor is a human donor who received a COVID-19 vaccine. The CDR3, as DNA: TGTGCCAGCAGTTACCCCGGACGGGATCAGCCCCAGCATTTT. Encoded protein: CASSYPGRDQPQHF.